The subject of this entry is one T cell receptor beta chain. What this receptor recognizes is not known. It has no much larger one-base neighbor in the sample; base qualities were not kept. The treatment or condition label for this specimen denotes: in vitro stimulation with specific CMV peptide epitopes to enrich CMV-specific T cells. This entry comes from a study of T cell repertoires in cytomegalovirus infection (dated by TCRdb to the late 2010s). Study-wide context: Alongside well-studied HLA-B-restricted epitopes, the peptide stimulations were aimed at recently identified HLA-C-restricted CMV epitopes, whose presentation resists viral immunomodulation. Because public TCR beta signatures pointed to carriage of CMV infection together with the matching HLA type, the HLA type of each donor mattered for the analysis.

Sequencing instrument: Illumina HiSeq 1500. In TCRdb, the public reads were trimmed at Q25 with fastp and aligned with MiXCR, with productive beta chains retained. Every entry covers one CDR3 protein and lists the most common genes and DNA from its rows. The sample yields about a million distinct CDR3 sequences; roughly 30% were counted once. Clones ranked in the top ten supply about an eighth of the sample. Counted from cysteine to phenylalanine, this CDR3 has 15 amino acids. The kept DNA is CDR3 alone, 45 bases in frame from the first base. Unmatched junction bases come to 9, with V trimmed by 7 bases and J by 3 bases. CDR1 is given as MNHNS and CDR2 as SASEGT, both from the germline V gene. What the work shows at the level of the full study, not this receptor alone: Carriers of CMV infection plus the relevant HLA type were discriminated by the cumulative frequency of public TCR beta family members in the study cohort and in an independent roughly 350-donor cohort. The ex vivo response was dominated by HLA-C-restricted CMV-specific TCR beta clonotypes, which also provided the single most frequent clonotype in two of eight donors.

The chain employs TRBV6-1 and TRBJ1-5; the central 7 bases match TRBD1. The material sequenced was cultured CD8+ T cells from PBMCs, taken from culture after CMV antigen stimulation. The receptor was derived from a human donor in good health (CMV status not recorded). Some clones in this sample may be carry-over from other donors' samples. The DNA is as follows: TGTGCCAGCACCCGGGACAGTTCTCACAATCAGCCCCAGCATTTT. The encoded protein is CASTRDSSHNQPQHF.